Each of the 25 T cell receptor beta chains below was sequenced from the same sample in a study of response to subunit inactivated influenza vaccine. TCRdb reprocessed the RT-PCR reads via MiXCR and lists one record per CDR3 protein. The sample consists of 430,000 or so distinct CDR3 sequences, approximately 10% of them appearing once. The material sequenced was PBMCs from blood, taken roughly 48 days after vaccination. Receptors were obtained from a man aged 45 to 65 who received an inactivated influenza vaccine.

The chain combines TRBV4-1 with TRBJ2-3; D not certain. The CDR3 contains 15 residues. The V end was cut by 3 bases, the J end by 0 bases, with 10 bases between. Germline lookup yields CDR1 MGHRA and CDR2 YSYEKL. CDR3 residues: CASSHGQDSTDTQYF. The DNA for the CDR3 is TGCGCCAGCAGCCACGGCCAGGACAGCACAGATACGCAGTATTTT.

The chain recombines TRBV6-1 with TRBJ1-6, with D uncertain. The length of the CDR3 is 15 residues. V dropped 7 bases and J dropped 7 bases, with 17 bases sitting between them. From germline, CDR1 is MNHNS and CDR2 SASEGT. CDR3 amino acids: CASISSGGSNSPLHF. DNA of the CDR3: TGTGCCAGCATCTCAAGTGGAGGGAGCAATTCACCCCTCCACTTT.

The rearrangement uses TRBV10-3 and TRBJ2-5, with D uncertain. Trimming cost V 5 bases and J 4 bases, with 11 bases left between them. Germline V gives CDR1 ENHRY, CDR2 SYGVKD. The CDR3 spans 13 residues. The CDR3 reads CAISPDRRETQYF. The CDR3 DNA sequence: TGTGCCATCAGTCCAGACCGGAGAGAGACCCAGTACTTC.

This clonotype came up many times. The J gene is TRBJ2-2, the V gene TRBV28, with TRBD2 identical over 9 bases. Germline V gives CDR1 MDHEN, CDR2 SYDVKM. There are 15 residues in the CDR3. After removal of 1 base from V and 5 bases from J, the junction contained 2 bases not matched to a gene. CDR3 DNA: TGTGCCAGCAGTTTATCGGGACTAGCTACCGGGGAGCTGTTTTTT. It encodes CASSLSGLATGELFF.

This chain connects TRBV27 to TRBJ2-2; maybe TRBD2 (5 bases). Germline-derived CDR1 and CDR2 are MNHEY and SMNVEV (reference sequence). The length of the CDR3 is 15 residues. Trimming took off 8 bases at V and 2 bases at J, with 15 bases between the two ends. Written as DNA, the CDR3 is TGTGCCAGCGCCCGAAGACGGGGAAACACCGGGGAGCTGTTTTTT. Translating it yields CASARRRGNTGELFF.

This clonotype was observed a handful of times. The chain joins TRBV11-3 to TRBJ2-7, with 7 bases lining up with TRBD2. Germline values: CDR1 SGHNT, CDR2 YENEEA. There are 13 residues in the CDR3. V gave up 3 bases and J gave up 3 bases; unmatched junction bases: 2. CDR3 sequence (DNA): TGTGCCAGCAGCTTTGCTAGCGGCTACGAGCAGTACTTC. Protein: CASSFASGYEQYF. The full variable domain, its missing parts supplied by reference TRBV11-3 and TRBJ2-7, is EAGVVQSPRYKIIEKKQPVAFWCNPISGHNTLYWYLQNLGQGPELLIRYENEEAVDDSQLPKDRFSAERLKGVDSTLKIQPAELGDSAVYLCASSFASGYEQYFGPGTRLTVT.

This chain's CDR3 is CASSILETQYF. The CDR3, as DNA: TGTGCCAGCAGCATCCTAGAGACCCAGTACTTC. The rearrangement joins TRBV13 to TRBJ2-5; D is ambiguous. Trimming shortened V by 5 bases and J by 4 bases, and 5 bases separated the two germline ends. CDR1 and CDR2 (germline): PRHDT, FYEKMQ (reference sequence). CDR3 length: 11 amino acids.

The gene calls are TRBV30 and TRBJ2-7, with unresolved D. Germline CDR1 is GTSNPN and CDR2 is SVGIG (reference sequence). CDR3 length: 14 residues. Trimming took 0 bases from V and 0 from J, leaving 9 bases between them. CDR3 nucleotides: TGTGCCTGGAGTGTGTTAGGGATCTCCTACGAGCAGTACTTC. This translates into CAWSVLGISYEQYF.

The chain uses TRBV5-1 and TRBJ2-1; TRBD2 matches at 8 bases. CDR1 and CDR2 from the germline V gene are SGHRS and YFSETQ. The CDR3 length is 14 residues. V lost 0 bases, J lost 8 bases, and 4 bases stayed unmatched. In nucleotides, the CDR3 is TGCGCCAGCAGCTTGGCGGGAGGGGAGTATGAGCAGTTCTTC. Protein: CASSLAGGEYEQFF.

The V call is TRBV7-2, the J call TRBJ2-1, with D perhaps matching TRBD2 (5 bases). V lost 6 bases, J lost 9 bases, and 18 bases lay in between. Germline CDR1 is SGHTA and CDR2 is FQGNSA. The CDR3 sequence is 14 residues long. CDR3 region: CASSRTGVRTEQFF. CDR3 coding DNA: TGTGCCAGCAGTCGAACCGGGGTGCGCACTGAGCAGTTCTTC.

This clonotype was seen more than once but under ten times. The V gene is TRBV11-2, the J gene TRBJ2-3, with 11 bases matching TRBD2. J gave up 4 bases and V 4 bases, and 7 bases lay outside the gene matches. This CDR3 comprises 16 residues. In germline, CDR1 is SGHAT, CDR2 FQNNGV. The chain's CDR3 is CASSSRTSGGPDTQYF. DNA of the CDR3: TGTGCCAGCAGCTCCCGAACTAGCGGGGGCCCAGATACGCAGTATTTT.

Remarks on this clonotype: At one end the junction does not follow the germline gene, possibly because of a read error. The V and J genes are TRBV20-1 and TRBJ2-5, with D perhaps matching TRBD1 or TRBD2 (5 bases each). The CDR3 extends over 16 amino acids. Per the germline V gene, CDR1 is DFQATT and CDR2 is SNEGSKA (reference sequence). The CDR3 DNA follows: TGCTGTGCTAGAGTGATGGGGACCCCAGATGGGGAGACCCAGTACTTC. Its translation: CCARVMGTPDGETQYF.

In nucleotides, the CDR3 is TGTGCCAGCAGCCAAGTAGAGGGGAGGGGGCCATTTAGCAATCAGCCCCAGCATTTT. It yields the protein CASSQVEGRGPFSNQPQHF. The V and J genes are TRBV4-2 and TRBJ1-5; 7 bases match TRBD1. Looked up from germline, CDR1 is LGHNA and CDR2 is YNFKEQ. V lost 1 base to trimming and J lost 0 bases; unmatched junction nucleotides: 12. The CDR3 totals 19 residues.

This clonotype was observed at least ten times. V is TRBV20-1 and J is TRBJ1-2, with 7 bases that match TRBD1. From germline, CDR1 is DFQATT and CDR2 SNEGSKA (reference sequence). The CDR3 sequence is 16 residues long. The junction had 8 bases not matched to a gene; V was cut back by 1 base and J by 0 bases. The CDR3 sequence is CSARVANRGSNYGYTF. CDR3 nucleotide sequence: TGCAGTGCTAGAGTGGCAAACAGGGGATCTAACTATGGCTACACCTTC.

This clonotype was seen a few times. CDR3 sequence (DNA): TGTGCCAGCCGGGACAGGGCGGGAGGCTACACCTTC. Its protein is CASRDRAGGYTF. V gene TRBV28 combines with J gene TRBJ1-2; TRBD1 matches at 9 bases. The CDR3 loop spans 12 amino acids. J lost 8 bases, V lost 8 bases, and 6 bases had no gene match. CDR1 and CDR2 from the germline V gene are MDHEN and SYDVKM.

The rearrangement joins TRBV18 to TRBJ2-7; 9 bases fit TRBD1. CDR1 KGHSH and CDR2 LQKENI come from the germline V gene. The CDR3 runs to 17 residues. The ends lost 6 bases at V and 2 bases at J; junction bases unmatched: 14. The DNA of the CDR3 is TGTGCCAGCTCGCAACTTAGAGCGGGACAGGGTGCCTACGAGCAGTACTTC. As protein: CASSQLRAGQGAYEQYF.

This clonotype has a count of ten or more. The chain joins TRBV5-1 to TRBJ2-3; weak D call: TRBD2 (6 bases). This CDR3 region has 16 residues. CDR1 and CDR2 from the germline V gene are SGHRS and YFSETQ. Trimming shortened V by 4 bases and J by 3 bases, and 18 bases separated the two germline ends. The CDR3, as DNA: TGCGCCAGCAGCCGCACGGTAGGAGGGAGGACAGATACGCAGTATTTT. This translates into CASSRTVGGRTDTQYF.

The genes are TRBV29-1 and TRBJ1-1, with D perhaps matching TRBD1 (6 bases). This CDR3 comprises 14 residues. Germline CDR1 SQVTM, CDR2 ANQGSEA. The ends were cut back, 4 bases at V and 0 bases at J, with 12 bases in the middle. This chain's CDR3 is CSVVGQRMNTEAFF. The DNA for the CDR3 is TGCAGCGTTGTCGGACAGCGCATGAACACTGAAGCTTTCTTT. Full variable domain (missing parts from reference TRBV29-1 and TRBJ1-1): SAVISQKPSRDICQRGTSLTIQCQVDSQVTMMFWYRQQPGQSLTLIATANQGSEATYESGFVIDKFPISRPNLTFSTLTVSNMSPEDSSIYLCSVVGQRMNTEAFFGQGTRLTVV.

This clonotype has at least ten counts. J is TRBJ1-5 and V is TRBV5-5, with D possibly matching TRBD1 (6 bases). V was cut by 1 base and J by 7 bases, with 18 bases left in between. CDR1 and CDR2 from the germline V gene are SGHKS and YYEKEE (reference sequence). The CDR3 covers 16 residues. The CDR3 spells CASSLKPGDSRQPQHF. For the CDR3, the DNA is TGTGCCAGCAGCTTGAAACCAGGGGATTCAAGACAGCCCCAGCATTTT.

The rearrangement links TRBV20-1 to TRBJ2-6, with D uncertain. Germline CDR1 DFQATT, CDR2 SNEGSKA (reference sequence). The CDR3 is made up of 13 amino acids. With 6 bases removed from V and 4 bases from J, the gap between germline ends came to 10 bases. The CDR3 region has the DNA TGCAGTGCGCCGAGACCAGGGGCCAACGTCCTGACTTTC. It is translated as CSAPRPGANVLTF.

This clonotype was seen at least ten times. J is TRBJ2-5 and V is TRBV6-1; D may correspond to TRBD1 or TRBD2 (5 bases each). With 4 bases removed from V and 6 bases from J, the gap between germline ends came to 12 bases. The CDR3 runs to 13 residues. Germline values: CDR1 MNHNS, CDR2 SASEGT. CDR3 protein: CASSVPGRQTQYF. The CDR3 DNA is TGTGCCAGCAGTGTCCCGGGACGGCAGACCCAGTACTTC.

The V gene is TRBV12-3 or TRBV12-4, the J gene TRBJ2-1; 8 nucleotides match TRBD2. Trimming at V came to 4 bases and at J to 6 bases, leaving 5 bases not matched to a gene. The CDR3 is made up of 14 amino acids. The DNA for the CDR3 is TGTGCCAGCAGTTACCGCGGGGGGTTCAATGAGCAGTTCTTC. This gives the protein CASSYRGGFNEQFF.

J is TRBJ2-1 and V is TRBV20-1; weak D call: TRBD2 (6 bases). This CDR3 comprises 14 residues. V gave up 2 bases and J gave up 8 bases, with 16 bases separating them. Germline lookup yields CDR1 DFQATT and CDR2 SNEGSKA (reference sequence). CDR3: CSARRLERRYEQFF. The CDR3 DNA reads TGCAGTGCTAGAAGACTAGAGCGAAGGTATGAGCAGTTCTTC.

In its sample, this clonotype was seen many times. The V call is TRBV5-6, the J call TRBJ1-2; the match to TRBD1 covers 7 bases. CDR1 is SGHDT, CDR2 YYEEEE, per germline. This CDR3 comprises 13 residues. J gave up 7 bases and V 3 bases, and 6 bases lay outside the gene matches. CDR3 sequence (DNA): TGTGCCAGCAGCTGGAGGGGGCAGTCTGGCTACACCTTC. Its translation is CASSWRGQSGYTF.

This clonotype was seen only a few times. The rearrangement links TRBV2 to TRBJ2-2, with TRBD2 as a possible D gene (5 bases). The CDR3 loop spans 15 amino acids. Germline CDR1 and CDR2: SNHLY and FYNNEI. V gave up 7 bases and J gave up 0 bases, with 12 bases separating them. CDR3 residues: CASKGVASNTGELFF. Written as DNA, the CDR3 is TGTGCCAGCAAAGGAGTAGCGTCGAACACCGGGGAGCTGTTTTTT. The entire variable domain, with the rest obtained from reference TRBV2 and TRBJ2-2, is as follows: EPEVTQTPSHQVTQMGQEVILRCVPISNHLYFYWYRQILGQKVEFLVSFYNNEISEKSEIFDDQFSVERPDGSNFTLKIRSTKLEDSAMYFCASKGVASNTGELFFGEGSRLTVL.